Listed here is a single T cell receptor (beta chain). The data are from a study of blood T cell repertoires in COVID-19. Background on the study: Some COVID-19 samples were acute and others convalescent; all came from the United States, Italy and Spain.

Sequencing was performed with immunoSEQ multiplex PCR; in TCRdb, only in-frame clones are kept and a portion is missing. Altogether 150,000 to 170,000 clones are present, 91% being singletons, with the ten largest covering over 0.45%. There are 13 residues in the CDR3. Germline CDR1 and CDR2: SEHNR and FQNEAQ (reference sequence). Trimming removed 2 bases at V and 8 bases at J, with 10 bases between. The sample consisted of peripheral blood. This clonotype was sampled from a man between 50 and 59 years old with acute or convalescent COVID-19. The rearrangement links TRBV7-9 to TRBJ2-1; possible D gene TRBD2, 5 bases. The CDR3 spells CASSLMGSDEQFF. DNA of the CDR3: TGTGCCAGCAGCTTAATGGGGAGCGATGAGCAGTTCTTC. Full variable domain (outside the CDR3, taken from reference TRBV7-9 and TRBJ2-1): DTGVSQNPRHKITKRGQNVTFRCDPISEHNRLYWYRQTLGQGPEFLTYFQNEAQLEKSRLLSDRFSAERPKGSFSTLEIQRTEQGDSAMYLCASSLMGSDEQFFGPGTRLTVL.